Listed below are T cell receptor beta chains from one sample, sequenced in a study of T cell repertoires in cytomegalovirus infection. These TCRs are of unknown antigen specificity. TCRdb itself ran the reads through MiXCR, one entry per CDR3 protein. The sample lists some 500,000 distinct CDR3 sequences, 40% seen once, with about 46% in the top ten. Sequenced material: cultured PBMCs, taken from culture after CMV antigen stimulation. The receptors were gathered from a human donor in good health (CMV status not recorded). Some clones in this sample may be carry-over from other donors' samples. The CDR3 runs from the conserved cysteine through the conserved F or W. Fields, in order: J gene, V gene, clone size, D gene, CDR3 protein, CDR3 DNA. The D gene is left open where the match is weak. Expanded clones get a size class; other rows say once, few or many, or leave the size out.

J gene: TRBJ2-3; V gene: TRBV11-2; clone size: NA; D gene: TRBD1; CDR3 protein: CASSSTGSPRDTQYF; CDR3 DNA: TGTGCCAGCAGCTCGACAGGGTCCCCGAGGGATACGCAGTATTTT
J gene: TRBJ2-7; V gene: TRBV20-1; clone size: NA; D gene: NA; CDR3 protein: CSASGMVDEQYF; CDR3 DNA: TGCAGTGCTAGTGGTATGGTCGACGAGCAGTACTTC
J gene: TRBJ2-1; V gene: TRBV11-2; clone size: few; D gene: TRBD2; CDR3 protein: CATAAISGGAPNEQFF; CDR3 DNA: TGTGCCACCGCCGCCATTAGCGGGGGGGCCCCAAATGAGCAGTTCTTC
J gene: TRBJ1-5; V gene: TRBV2; clone size: many; D gene: NA; CDR3 protein: CATRRDTGMAFHF; CDR3 DNA: TGTGCCACCAGAAGGGACACAGGGATGGCTTTTCATTTT
J gene: TRBJ1-1; V gene: TRBV7-8; clone size: NA; D gene: NA; CDR3 protein: CASSPPAGAAFF; CDR3 DNA: TGTGCCAGCAGCCCCCCGGCGGGGGCAGCTTTCTTT
J gene: TRBJ2-5; V gene: TRBV10-3; clone size: NA; D gene: NA; CDR3 protein: CAIKAPELRETQYF; CDR3 DNA: TGTGCCATCAAGGCCCCTGAGCTCAGGGAGACCCAGTACTTC
J gene: TRBJ1-2; V gene: TRBV7-9; clone size: few; D gene: TRBD1; CDR3 protein: CASSSLRGQDYGYTF; CDR3 DNA: TGTGCCAGCAGCTCCCTCAGGGGGCAAGACTATGGCTACACCTTC
J gene: TRBJ1-2; V gene: TRBV2; clone size: NA; D gene: NA; CDR3 protein: CATRWRSPGEYGYTF; CDR3 DNA: TGTGCCACCCGGTGGCGGTCCCCAGGGGAATATGGCTACACCTTC
J gene: TRBJ2-3; V gene: TRBV29-1; clone size: NA; D gene: NA; CDR3 protein: CSVEAFRGTDTQYF; CDR3 DNA: TGCAGCGTTGAAGCGTTTCGGGGCACAGATACGCAGTATTTT
J gene: TRBJ2-3; V gene: TRBV4-3; clone size: NA; D gene: TRBD2; CDR3 protein: CASSQAGSGIDTQYF; CDR3 DNA: TGCGCCAGCAGCCAAGCGGGTAGCGGGATTGATACGCAGTATTTT
J gene: TRBJ1-1; V gene: TRBV5-1; clone size: NA; D gene: TRBD1; CDR3 protein: CASSFRGQALNTEAFF; CDR3 DNA: TGCGCCAGCAGTTTCAGGGGACAGGCATTGAACACTGAAGCTTTCTTT
J gene: TRBJ2-7; V gene: TRBV2; clone size: NA; D gene: NA; CDR3 protein: CASNSANYEQYF; CDR3 DNA: TGTGCCAGCAATAGCGCGAATTACGAGCAGTACTTC
J gene: TRBJ1-1; V gene: TRBV7-6; clone size: few; D gene: TRBD1; CDR3 protein: CASSPSGQGDGTEAFF; CDR3 DNA: TGTGCCAGCAGCCCCTCGGGACAGGGGGACGGCACTGAAGCTTTCTTT
J gene: TRBJ2-1; V gene: TRBV12-3/TRBV12-4; clone size: NA; D gene: TRBD2; CDR3 protein: CASSLAGDKFF; CDR3 DNA: TGTGCCAGCAGCTTAGCGGGGGATAAGTTCTTC
J gene: TRBJ2-5; V gene: TRBV7-9; clone size: NA; D gene: NA; CDR3 protein: CASSYDQETQYF; CDR3 DNA: TGTGCCAGCAGCTATGATCAAGAGACCCAGTACTTC
J gene: TRBJ2-1; V gene: TRBV25-1; clone size: NA; D gene: TRBD2; CDR3 protein: CASASGLAGKPYNEQFF; CDR3 DNA: TGTGCCAGCGCCTCGGGACTAGCGGGCAAGCCCTACAATGAGCAGTTCTTC
J gene: TRBJ2-7; V gene: TRBV7-2; clone size: few; D gene: NA; CDR3 protein: CASSLYGSYEQYF; CDR3 DNA: TGTGCCAGCAGCTTATACGGGAGCTACGAGCAGTACTTC
J gene: TRBJ2-5; V gene: TRBV7-2; clone size: NA; D gene: TRBD2; CDR3 protein: CASRLLADPASTQYF; CDR3 DNA: TGTGCCAGCAGGCTTCTAGCGGACCCGGCGTCGACCCAGTACTTC
J gene: TRBJ2-7; V gene: TRBV7-2; clone size: NA; D gene: TRBD2; CDR3 protein: CASSLGGSGSNEQYF; CDR3 DNA: TGTGCCAGCAGCTTAGGTGGTAGCGGGAGTAACGAGCAGTACTTC
J gene: TRBJ1-6; V gene: TRBV10-3; clone size: NA; D gene: NA; CDR3 protein: CAISESFGVGDSPLHF; CDR3 DNA: TGTGCCATCAGTGAGTCTTTCGGGGTCGGGGATTCACCCCTCCACTTT
J gene: TRBJ2-7; V gene: TRBV7-2; clone size: NA; D gene: NA; CDR3 protein: CASSRRDGPYKQYF; CDR3 DNA: TGTGCCAGCAGCCGTCGAGACGGCCCCTACAAGCAGTACTTC
J gene: TRBJ1-5; V gene: TRBV24-1; clone size: NA; D gene: NA; CDR3 protein: CATSDRTRKGQPQHF; CDR3 DNA: TGTGCCACCAGTGATCGGACAAGGAAGGGTCAGCCCCAGCATTTT
J gene: TRBJ2-3; V gene: TRBV12-3/TRBV12-4; clone size: NA; D gene: TRBD2; CDR3 protein: CASSLGRDYNTDTQYF; CDR3 DNA: TGTGCCAGCAGTTTAGGACGGGACTACAACACAGATACGCAGTATTTT
J gene: TRBJ2-1; V gene: TRBV7-9; clone size: few; D gene: TRBD2; CDR3 protein: CASTTGLAGGFNEQFF; CDR3 DNA: TGTGCCAGCACTACAGGACTAGCGGGAGGGTTCAATGAGCAGTTCTTC
J gene: TRBJ2-7; V gene: TRBV28; clone size: NA; D gene: TRBD2; CDR3 protein: CASSFTGLAGTSYEQYF; CDR3 DNA: TGTGCCAGCAGTTTTACCGGACTAGCGGGAACCTCCTACGAGCAGTACTTC
J gene: TRBJ2-3; V gene: TRBV7-6; clone size: NA; D gene: TRBD2; CDR3 protein: CASSLSGTTDTQYF; CDR3 DNA: TGTGCCAGCAGCTTAAGCGGGACCACAGATACGCAGTATTTT
J gene: TRBJ1-5; V gene: TRBV19; clone size: NA; D gene: NA; CDR3 protein: CASSIDRDNQPQHF; CDR3 DNA: TGTGCCAGTAGTATAGACAGAGATAATCAGCCCCAGCATTTT
J gene: TRBJ2-7; V gene: TRBV7-2; clone size: NA; D gene: NA; CDR3 protein: CASSARVDFLPYEQYF; CDR3 DNA: TGTGCCAGCAGCGCCCGGGTCGACTTCCTCCCCTACGAGCAGTACTTC
J gene: TRBJ2-1; V gene: TRBV6-2/TRBV6-3; clone size: NA; D gene: TRBD2; CDR3 protein: CASSYPGTSGGSPPWNEQFF; CDR3 DNA: TGTGCCAGCAGTTACCCTGGGACTAGCGGGGGATCCCCTCCTTGGAATGAGCAGTTCTTC
J gene: TRBJ1-1; V gene: TRBV7-6; clone size: few; D gene: NA; CDR3 protein: CASSLAGAGNTEAFF; CDR3 DNA: TGTGCCAGCAGCTTAGCCGGGGCAGGGAACACTGAAGCTTTCTTT
J gene: TRBJ1-2; V gene: TRBV9; clone size: once; D gene: NA; CDR3 protein: CASSVGRQNYGYTF; CDR3 DNA: TGTGCCAGCAGCGTAGGTCGGCAGAACTATGGCTACACCTTC
J gene: TRBJ2-1; V gene: TRBV7-2; clone size: few; D gene: NA; CDR3 protein: CASRWGYNEQFF; CDR3 DNA: TGTGCCAGCCGCTGGGGATACAATGAGCAGTTCTTC
J gene: TRBJ2-5; V gene: TRBV6-2/TRBV6-3; clone size: NA; D gene: NA; CDR3 protein: CASSKLRNRIHEETQYF; CDR3 DNA: TGTGCCAGCAGTAAGCTCCGGAACAGAATTCATGAAGAGACCCAGTACTTC
J gene: TRBJ1-4; V gene: TRBV4-1; clone size: NA; D gene: TRBD1; CDR3 protein: CASSRPGQGDEKLFF; CDR3 DNA: TGCGCCAGCAGCCGGCCAGGACAGGGGGATGAAAAACTGTTTTTT
J gene: TRBJ2-7; V gene: TRBV15; clone size: NA; D gene: TRBD2; CDR3 protein: CATSRTSGSYEQYF; CDR3 DNA: TGTGCCACCAGCCGCACTAGCGGCTCCTACGAGCAGTACTTC
J gene: TRBJ2-5; V gene: TRBV7-2; clone size: few; D gene: TRBD2; CDR3 protein: CASSPGTSDIWTQYF; CDR3 DNA: TGTGCCAGCAGCCCCGGGACTAGCGACATATGGACCCAGTATTTC
J gene: TRBJ1-4; V gene: TRBV7-8; clone size: NA; D gene: NA; CDR3 protein: CASTPGGSWDEKLFF; CDR3 DNA: TGTGCCAGCACCCCAGGAGGTAGTTGGGATGAAAAACTGTTTTTT
J gene: TRBJ2-7; V gene: TRBV7-2; clone size: NA; D gene: NA; CDR3 protein: CASSSSPEQYF; CDR3 DNA: TGTGCCAGCAGCTCATCACCGGAGCAGTACTTC
J gene: TRBJ1-1; V gene: TRBV7-2; clone size: NA; D gene: TRBD1; CDR3 protein: CVSSPSDRHTEAFF; CDR3 DNA: TGTGTCAGCAGCCCATCGGACAGGCACACTGAAGCTTTCTTT
J gene: TRBJ2-3; V gene: TRBV11-2; clone size: NA; D gene: TRBD2; CDR3 protein: CASSSGLAGGQDTQYF; CDR3 DNA: TGTGCCAGCAGCTCCGGACTAGCGGGAGGGCAAGATACGCAGTATTTT